The 23 T cell receptor beta chains reported below all come from one sample, sequenced in a study of T cell repertoires in cytomegalovirus infection. What these receptors recognize is not known. TCRdb re-derived calls from the reads in MiXCR, one entry per CDR3 protein. The table has approximately 1,000,000 distinct CDR3 sequences, roughly 31% seen once; the top ten hold 10% to 15%. Sequenced here: cultured CD8+ T cells from PBMCs, sampled from culture after CMV antigen stimulation. The receptor set was obtained from a human donor in good health (CMV status not recorded). Some clones in this sample may be carry-over from other donors' samples.

The V gene is TRBV5-4, the J gene TRBJ2-5, with 11 bases that match TRBD1. The CDR3 is made up of 16 amino acids. Trimming removed 3 bases from V and 2 bases from J; junction bases left unmatched: 6. Germline V gene data show CDR1 as SGHNT and CDR2 as YYREEE (reference sequence). Written as DNA, the CDR3 is TGTGCCAGCAGCTCCGGGACAGGGGGTTTACAAGAGACCCAGTACTTC. Translation gives CASSSGTGGLQETQYF.

The rearrangement uses TRBV28 and TRBJ2-2; D may be TRBD2 (5 bases). CDR3 length equals 17 residues. Trimming pared 3 bases from V and 3 bases from J, leaving 17 bases between. Germline V CDR1 and CDR2: MDHEN, SYDVKM. CDR3 residues: CASSLSRGWVDTGELFF. CDR3 in DNA: TGTGCCAGCAGTTTGAGTCGAGGGTGGGTGGACACCGGGGAGCTGTTTTTT.

This clonotype was seen a few times. The V gene is TRBV10-3, the J gene TRBJ1-1; 7 bases are shared with TRBD1. V trimming: 2 bases; J trimming: 6 bases; junction bases outside the gene matches: 6. This CDR3 contains 14 residues. Germline V gene data show CDR1 as ENHRY and CDR2 as SYGVKD. CDR3 sequence (DNA): TGTGCCATCAGTGAGGCTGGAGGGACAGCTGAAGCTTTCTTT. This encodes CAISEAGGTAEAFF.

The chain joins TRBV10-3 to TRBJ2-5; D gene unclear. CDR1 ENHRY and CDR2 SYGVKD come from the germline V gene. The germline V and J ends were trimmed by 2 bases and 4 bases, with 11 bases remaining between them. The CDR3 sequence is 14 residues long. CDR3 coding DNA: TGTGCCATCAGTGAGAATAGCACGTCAGAGACCCAGTACTTC. Amino acid sequence: CAISENSTSETQYF.

Only a few counts were recorded for this clonotype. The chain joins TRBV7-6 to TRBJ2-1, with 9 positions matching TRBD2. The ends lost 5 bases at V and 2 bases at J; junction bases unmatched: 7. The CDR3 sequence is 16 residues long. Per germline, CDR1 SGHVS and CDR2 FNYEAQ. CDR3 DNA sequence: TGTGCCAGCAGCGTTCTTAGCGGGGGTACCTACAATGAGCAGTTCTTC. Amino acids: CASSVLSGGTYNEQFF.

This clonotype was detected a few times. The chain recombines TRBV27 with TRBJ2-5; 15 bases are shared with TRBD2. The CDR3 has 16 residues. Germline V lookup: CDR1 MNHEY, CDR2 SMNVEV (reference sequence). The J segment lost 5 bases and the V segment lost 4 bases, leaving 5 bases of the junction unmatched. CDR3 DNA: TGTGCCAGCAGTTCCGGACTAGCGGGGGGGCGGGAGACCCAGTACTTC. Protein sequence: CASSSGLAGGRETQYF.

This chain links TRBV7-3 with TRBJ2-2; D not certain. The CDR3 runs to 15 residues. From germline, CDR1 is SGHTA and CDR2 FQGTGA. V was clipped by 7 bases and J by 0 bases, with 12 bases between them. The chain's CDR3 is CASTSWGSNTGELFF. CDR3 nucleotides: TGTGCCAGCACCTCATGGGGATCGAACACCGGGGAGCTGTTTTTT.

This clonotype was detected a few times. The J gene is TRBJ2-7, the V gene TRBV5-6; 10 nucleotides match TRBD1. V shed 3 bases, J shed 4 bases, and the junction held 7 bases outside the gene matches. Germline CDR1 is SGHDT and CDR2 is YYEEEE. The CDR3 sequence is 15 residues long. The CDR3 nucleotides read TGTGCCAGCAGCTCTGGACAGGGGGGTAGATACGAGCAGTACTTC. It codes for CASSSGQGGRYEQYF.

About this clonotype: One end of the junction varies from germline; a read error may be responsible. The chain links TRBV7-9 to TRBJ1-5; D not certain. Germline assignment: CDR1 SEHNR and CDR2 FQNEAQ (reference sequence). The length of the CDR3 is 13 residues. The CDR3, as DNA: TGTGCCAGCAGCTTAGATGGGGTTCAGCCCCTGCATTTT. This encodes CASSLDGVQPLHF. The variable domain in full, with the rest retrieved from reference TRBV7-9 and TRBJ1-5, is DTGVSQNPRHKITKRGQNVTFRCDPISEHNRLYWYRQTLGQGPEFLTYFQNEAQLEKSRLLSDRFSAERPKGSFSTLEIQRTEQGDSAMYLCASSLDGVQPLHFGDGTRLSIL.

The chain carries TRBV6-2 or TRBV6-3 and TRBJ2-5, with D unresolved. V lost 9 bases and J 5 bases, leaving 10 bases between the germline ends. The germline gives CDR1 MNHEY, CDR2 SVGEGT. CDR3 length equals 11 residues. CDR3: CASLGAETQYF. The DNA of the CDR3 is TGTGCCAGTTTAGGAGCGGAGACCCAGTACTTC.

This clonotype was counted between two and nine times. The chain is built from TRBV10-3 and TRBJ2-7, with D tentatively TRBD1 (5 bases). This CDR3 is 13 amino acids long. Per germline, CDR1 ENHRY and CDR2 SYGVKD. V gave up 10 bases and J gave up 2 bases, with 15 bases separating them. The DNA for the CDR3 is TGTGCCACAAAGGGCGACAGACCCTACGAGCAGTACGTC. Translating gives CATKGDRPYEQYV.

Only a few counts were recorded for this clonotype. This sequence joins TRBV12-3 or TRBV12-4 and TRBJ2-3; TRBD1 matches 10 bases. V dropped 5 bases and J dropped 5; count of bases not matched to a gene: 10. This CDR3 has 16 amino acids. This chain's CDR3 is CASSPPGTGVKDTQYF. As DNA, the CDR3 is TGTGCCAGCAGTCCACCCGGGACAGGGGTCAAAGATACGCAGTATTTT.

V usage is TRBV9 and J usage is TRBJ1-2, with a tentative D call TRBD1 (5 bases). CDR3 length equals 12 residues. The V and J ends lost 2 bases and 8 bases respectively, with 10 bases between them. CDR1 is SGDLS and CDR2 is YYNGEE in the germline V gene. The CDR3 loop reads CASSVGTQGYTF. CDR3 nucleotides: TGTGCCAGCAGCGTGGGGACTCAAGGCTACACCTTC.

The chain uses TRBV6-1 and TRBJ1-1; maybe TRBD1 (6 bases). From germline, CDR1 is MNHNS and CDR2 SASEGT. V was cut by 1 base and J by 1 base, with 13 bases left in between. This CDR3 contains 16 residues. The CDR3 region has the DNA TGTGCCAGCAGTGAAGGTTGGGGGCCCCCGAACACTGAAGCTTTCTTT. It codes for CASSEGWGPPNTEAFF.

This clonotype has only a few counts. The rearrangement links TRBV11-2 to TRBJ2-7, with D hard to call. Germline V CDR1 and CDR2: SGHAT, FQNNGV. The CDR3 totals 15 residues. The ends were cut back, 2 bases at V and 5 bases at J, with 16 bases in the middle. CDR3 nucleotide sequence: TGTGCCAGCAGCTTAACGTCCCTGCGCCATCACGAGCAGTACGTC. Translating gives CASSLTSLRHHEQYV.

This clonotype has more than one count but fewer than ten. One end of the junction does not line up with germline, which may come from a read error. V usage is TRBV7-6 and J usage is TRBJ2-2, with 8 bases identical to TRBD2. CDR1 is SGHVS and CDR2 is FNYEAQ in the germline V gene. The CDR3 is made up of 15 amino acids. The CDR3 DNA follows: TGTGCTAGCACCAGCGGGGGCCCGAACACCGGGGAGCTGTTTTTT. Amino acid sequence: CASTSGGPNTGELFF. The full variable domain, its missing parts supplied by reference TRBV7-6 and TRBJ2-2, is GAGVSQSPRYKVTKRGQDVALRCDPISGHVSLYWYRQALGQGPEFLTYFNYEAQQDKSGLPNDRFSAERPEGSISTLTIQRTEQRDSAMYRCASTSGGPNTGELFFGEGSRLTVL.

This clonotype occurred a few times. V and J are TRBV27 and TRBJ2-2; TRBD2 agrees at 10 bases. Germline V gene data show CDR1 as MNHEY and CDR2 as SMNVEV (reference sequence). The V and J ends lost 4 bases and 4 bases, in that order; junction bases with no gene match: 6. The CDR3 consists of 16 residues. CDR3 sequence reads: CASSWEAGGLTGELFF. As DNA, the CDR3 is TGTGCCAGCAGTTGGGAAGCGGGGGGGCTCACCGGGGAGCTGTTTTTT.

Ten or more counts support this clonotype. The chain couples TRBV5-4 to TRBJ1-2; 7 bases map to TRBD1. Looked up from germline, CDR1 is SGHNT and CDR2 is YYREEE (reference sequence). V lost 7 bases, J lost 0 bases, and 9 bases stayed unmatched. CDR3 size: 15 residues. The CDR3 here is CASLLTGTPNYGYTF. Here the CDR3 DNA reads TGTGCCAGCCTCTTGACAGGGACTCCTAACTATGGCTACACCTTC. Complete variable domain (other parts from reference TRBV5-4 and TRBJ1-2): ETGVTQSPTHLIKTRGQQVTLRCSSQSGHNTVSWYQQALGQGPQFIFQYYREEENGRGNFPPRFSGLQFPNYSSELNVNALELDDSALYLCASLLTGTPNYGYTFGSGTRLTVV.

The rearrangement uses TRBV7-9 and TRBJ2-5; TRBD1 might be the D (6 bases). The V end lost 3 bases, the J end lost 1 base, and 12 bases lay between the germline ends. This CDR3 region has 15 residues. Germline V gene data show CDR1 as SEHNR and CDR2 as FQNEAQ (reference sequence). In DNA form, the CDR3 reads TGTGCCAGCAGCTTCCGCGGACAGCTCCAAGAGACCCAGTACTTC. Encoded protein: CASSFRGQLQETQYF.

This clonotype was observed at least ten times. V usage is TRBV7-9 and J usage is TRBJ2-7; D tentatively reads TRBD1 or TRBD2 (5 bases each). From germline, CDR1 is SEHNR and CDR2 FQNEAQ (reference sequence). This CDR3 spans 15 amino acids. Trimming removed 3 bases from V and 0 bases from J, with 12 bases in between. The CDR3 loop reads CASSFRSGSSYEQYV. The CDR3 nucleotides read TGTGCCAGCAGCTTCAGGTCAGGGAGCTCCTACGAGCAGTACGTC.

J is TRBJ2-7 and V is TRBV7-8; D gene uncertain. Germline-derived CDR1 and CDR2 are SGHVS and FQNEAQ. This CDR3 is 13 amino acids long. V was pared by 4 bases and J by 4 bases, with 11 bases between. The CDR3 spells CASSSLTSYEQYV. For the CDR3, the DNA is TGTGCCAGCAGCTCTTTGACGAGTTACGAGCAGTACGTC.

The genes are TRBV27 and TRBJ2-3, with 9 positions matching TRBD2. With V trimmed by 3 bases and J by 4 bases, 5 bases remained unmatched. Germline loops: CDR1 MNHEY, CDR2 SMNVEV (reference sequence). The CDR3 length is 15 residues. CDR3 protein: CASSFSGGIADTQYF. CDR3 sequence (DNA): TGTGCCAGCAGTTTTAGCGGGGGTATTGCAGATACGCAGTATTTT.

The rearrangement joins TRBV20-1 to TRBJ2-3, with 13 bases matching TRBD2. Unmatched junction bases numbered 2, after V lost 1 base and J lost 4 bases. In germline, CDR1 is DFQATT, CDR2 SNEGSKA (reference sequence). The CDR3 spans 15 residues. DNA for the CDR3: TGCAGTGCTAGAGGACTAGCGGGGGGACCAGATACGCAGTATTTT. It translates to CSARGLAGGPDTQYF.